This T cell receptor (beta chain) is from a study of patients and donors after allogeneic stem cell transplantation. TCRdb used MiXCR to reprocess the RT-PCR reads, holding one entry per CDR3 protein. The table includes some 960,000 distinct CDR3 sequences, around 17% detected once. Germline V CDR1 and CDR2: SGDLS, YYNGEE. V gave up 2 bases and J gave up 4 bases; unmatched junction bases: 5. The CDR3 runs to 14 residues. This clonotype occurred a few times. V and J are TRBV9 and TRBJ1-2; 7 bases are a match to TRBD1. Sequencing input: blood, either unsorted or a sorted T cell fraction (not recorded which). The clonotype originates from a human donor who was either an allogeneic HSCT recipient or a stem cell or donor lymphocyte infusion donor (not recorded which). It is not recorded whose cells these are; they may come from a transplant donor. The CDR3 bases are TGTGCCAGCAGCGTCCCGGGACAGCCCTATGGCTACACCTTC. Amino acids: CASSVPGQPYGYTF.